These 22 T cell receptor beta chains share one sample of origin, sequenced in a study of kidney transplant recipient with SARS-CoV-2 infection (dated by TCRdb to the early 2020s). Reads for this sample came from an Illumina MiSeq. TCRdb reworked the public reads: Q25 trimming with fastp, MiXCR clone assembly, productive beta chains retained. Identical CDR3 protein sequences are pooled into one entry, listed with their most common genes and DNA. Recorded for this sample are 200,000 to 300,000 distinct CDR3 sequences; about 30% of them occurred a single time. The top ten clones comprise under 9.5% of the sample. The sample's time point label, decoded: pre-pandemic baseline sample and day 111 after first positive SARS-CoV-2 test. Sample: a blood sample, taken at baseline and between days 110 and 120 from a kidney transplant recipient. The origin of the receptors is a young adult male patient who had COVID-19 and was a kidney transplant recipient. Following a transplant, a fraction of the T cells may be traceable to the graft donor.

This clonotype has a count of ten or more. This sequence joins TRBV19 and TRBJ1-4; D is uncertain. CDR3 length: 13 amino acids. The V end lost 7 bases, the J end lost 5 bases, and 11 bases lay between the germline ends. CDR1 and CDR2 (germline): LNHDA, SQIVND (reference sequence). Here the CDR3 DNA reads TGTGCCAGTACCCGAGACACAAATGAAAAACTGTTTTTT. This sequence encodes CASTRDTNEKLFF.

This clonotype came up many times. The chain is built from TRBV3-1 and TRBJ2-1; D possibly corresponds to TRBD1 (6 bases). The CDR3 loop spans 15 amino acids. Trimming cost V 0 bases and J 4 bases, with 10 bases left between them. Per germline, CDR1 LGHDT and CDR2 YNNKEL (reference sequence). CDR3 sequence: CASSQEDRDYNEQFF. CDR3 coding DNA: TGTGCCAGCAGCCAAGAGGACAGAGATTACAATGAGCAGTTCTTC.

In regard to this clonotype: A clone one base away is much larger, so this may be a read error. This chain uses TRBV3-1 with TRBJ1-2; no firm D call. Germline CDR1 is LGHDT and CDR2 is YNNKEL (reference sequence). This CDR3 region has 17 residues. CDR3 amino acids: CASSISFTLRKTYSYTF. The DNA for the CDR3 is TGTGCCAGCAGCATCTCGTTCACCCTTCGAAAGACCTATAGCTACACCTTC.

This clonotype was seen at least ten times. The rearrangement uses TRBV15 and TRBJ2-6, with 9 bases fitting TRBD1. The V segment lost 0 bases and the J segment 0 bases; nucleotides outside the gene matches: 3. Germline V gives CDR1 LNHNV, CDR2 YYDKDF (reference sequence). The CDR3 has 18 amino acids. The chain's CDR3 is CATSREQGANSGANVLTF. The CDR3 nucleotides are TGTGCCACCAGCAGAGAACAGGGGGCGAACTCTGGGGCCAACGTCCTGACTTTC.

This clonotype was recorded many times. The chain recombines TRBV11-3 with TRBJ1-2, with D uncertain. Per germline, CDR1 SGHNT and CDR2 YENEEA. Between the trimmed V and J ends, which lost 5 bases and 4 bases, there was a span of 23 bases. The CDR3 is made up of 17 amino acids. The CDR3 nucleotides read TGTGCCAGCAGCATCACAGACGATCTCGGAAAGACCTATGGCTACACCTTC. Protein product: CASSITDDLGKTYGYTF. The variable domain in full, completed from reference TRBV11-3 and TRBJ1-2, reads EAGVVQSPRYKIIEKKQPVAFWCNPISGHNTLYWYLQNLGQGPELLIRYENEEAVDDSQLPKDRFSAERLKGVDSTLKIQPAELGDSAVYLCASSITDDLGKTYGYTFGSGTRLTVV.

This clonotype was recorded many times. The chain uses TRBV12-2 and TRBJ1-2. TRBV12-2 is flagged as a pseudogene. This CDR3 is built from 17 residues. CDR3 DNA: TGTGCAAGTCGCCCTGCGGCGACTCCACGAAAGACCTATGGCTACACCTTC. Residues: CASRPAATPRKTYGYTF.

Worth noting for this clonotype: Just one base apart from a much larger clone, this may be a read error. The V gene is TRBV3-1, the J gene TRBJ2-7, with no clear D. The DNA matches TRBJ2-5 better at its end, which makes the J call doubtful. Per germline, CDR1 LGHDT and CDR2 YNNKEL (reference sequence). This CDR3 region has 17 residues. DNA of the CDR3: TGTGCCGGCAGCTTAGAACCTCCCATTTCTTTCTCTGAGACCCAGTACTTC. Protein product: CAGSLEPPISFSETQYF.

This clonotype was detected only once. With a much larger clone just one base away, this may be a read error. The chain recombines TRBV6-2 or TRBV6-3 with TRBJ1-2; D remains unclear. V was shortened by 0 bases and J by 4 bases, with 9 bases between the two germline ends. The germline V gene has CDR1 MNHEY and CDR2 SVGEGT. CDR3 length: 14 residues. This CDR3 reads CASSYSYKVYGYTF. As DNA, the CDR3 is TGTGCCAGCAGTTACTCGTACAAGGTCTATGGCTACACCTTC.

Remarks on this clonotype: A clone one base away is much larger, so this may be a read error. The chain is built from TRBV12-5 and TRBJ2-7, with TRBD1 as a possible D gene (6 bases). This CDR3 is built from 14 residues. Germline V gives CDR1 LGHNT, CDR2 FRNRAP. The germline V and J ends were trimmed by 4 bases and 3 bases, with 13 bases remaining between them. The CDR3 DNA sequence: TGTGCTAGTGGTTCGGGACAATCTCTCTACGAGCAGTACTTC. Amino acid sequence: CASGSGQSLYEQYF. Together with reference TRBV12-5 and TRBJ2-7, the CDR3 gives the full variable domain: DARVTQTPRHKVTEMGQEVTMRCQPILGHNTVFWYRQTMMQGLELLAYFRNRAPLDDSGMPKDRFSAEMPDATLATLKIQPSEPRDSAVYFCASGSGQSLYEQYFGPGTRLTVT.

Concerning this clonotype itself: This may be a read error, as it is one base from a much larger clone. V and J are TRBV27 and TRBJ2-3, with a tentative D call TRBD2 (6 bases). The CDR3 loop spans 14 amino acids. V was pared by 1 base and J by 4 bases, with 9 bases between. Germline assignment: CDR1 MNHEY and CDR2 SMNVEV (reference sequence). CDR3 protein: CASSLFRDSDTQYF. DNA for the CDR3: TGTGCCAGCAGTTTATTTCGGGACTCAGATACGCAGTATTTT.

As concerns this clonotype: A read error is likely here: a far larger clone is one base away. The chain joins TRBV2 to TRBJ2-3, with TRBD1 matching over 11 bases. The end of the DNA aligns better with TRBJ2-7, so the J call may be wrong. The CDR3 runs to 13 residues. Germline values: CDR1 SNHLY, CDR2 FYNNEI. The CDR3 spells CASSGTGGCEQYF. For the CDR3, the DNA is TGTGCCAGCAGCGGGACAGGGGGATGCGAGCAGTACTTC.

There are many counts of this clonotype. The J gene is TRBJ2-5, the V gene TRBV30; TRBD1 might be the D (6 bases). Trimming took off 4 bases at V and 1 base at J, with 16 bases between the two ends. Germline CDR1 reads GTSNPN; CDR2 reads SVGIG (reference sequence). The CDR3 is 15 amino acids. The CDR3 coding sequence is TGTGCCTGGAAAACCAAACAGGGACCCCAAGAGACCCAGTACTTC. This translates into CAWKTKQGPQETQYF.

Comment on this clonotype: A much larger clone sits a single nucleotide away, making a read error possible. The genes are TRBV9 and TRBJ1-2; D uncertain. This CDR3 spans 16 amino acids. V lost 7 bases and J lost 4, with 23 bases in between. Germline V gene data show CDR1 as SGDLS and CDR2 as YYNGEE. CDR3 residues: CASFLMYSRKAYGYTF. CDR3 in DNA: TGTGCCAGCTTTCTCATGTACTCAAGAAAGGCCTATGGCTACACCTTC.

This clonotype was detected ten times or more. V usage is TRBV23-1 and J usage is TRBJ1-2, with D uncertain. TRBV23-1 is an ORF, and what it does is uncertain. Trimming cost V 5 bases and J 4 bases, with 23 bases left between them. The CDR3 runs 17 residues. CDR3: CASSYERLRRKTYGYTF. CDR3 sequence (DNA): TGCGCCAGCAGTTACGAAAGGCTACGCAGAAAGACCTATGGCTACACCTTC.

This clonotype was seen many times. The V call is TRBV6-5, the J call TRBJ2-7, with 9 bases that match TRBD1. V lost 6 bases, J lost 2 bases, and 8 bases stayed unmatched. CDR3 length: 15 amino acids. From germline, CDR1 is MNHEY and CDR2 SVGAGI. CDR3 DNA sequence: TGTGCCAGCAGAGCCGGGACAGGGACCCCCTACGAGCAGTACTTC. It translates to CASRAGTGTPYEQYF.

This clonotype was picked up many times. The V and J genes are TRBV15 and TRBJ1-1, with no clear D. The CDR3 sequence is 14 residues long. The germline V gene has CDR1 LNHNV and CDR2 YYDKDF (reference sequence). V was cut by 0 bases and J by 1 base, with 6 bases left in between. The CDR3 loop is CATSRDTGNTEAFF. As DNA, the CDR3 is TGTGCCACCAGCAGAGATACCGGGAACACTGAAGCTTTCTTT.

In this sample, this clonotype turned up many times. The chain has TRBV6-5 and TRBJ1-5; weak D call: TRBD1 (6 bases). In germline, CDR1 is MNHEY, CDR2 SVGAGI. This CDR3 is built from 17 residues. V was cut by 1 base and J by 0 bases, with 13 bases left in between. The CDR3 nucleotides are TGTGCCAGCAGTTACTTTCCGACAGGCCGTAGCAATCAGCCCCAGCATTTT. This gives the protein CASSYFPTGRSNQPQHF.

This clonotype was observed at least ten times. The chain joins TRBV27 to TRBJ2-6, with D uncertain. Germline assignment: CDR1 MNHEY and CDR2 SMNVEV (reference sequence). The CDR3 extends over 16 amino acids. V gave up 1 base and J gave up 0 bases, with 7 bases separating them. CDR3 loop: CASSLFIGSGANVLTF. The DNA for the CDR3 is TGTGCCAGCAGTTTATTCATCGGCTCTGGGGCCAACGTCCTGACTTTC.

This clonotype was picked up many times. The rearrangement joins TRBV12-5 to TRBJ1-6; 10 positions agree with TRBD1. The CDR3 loop spans 13 amino acids. With 11 bases clipped from V and 7 bases from J, the junction kept 5 bases outside the gene matches. Looked up from germline, CDR1 is LGHNT and CDR2 is FRNRAP. CDR3 protein: CAGRQGANSPLHF. The CDR3 nucleotides read TGTGCTGGGAGACAGGGGGCGAATTCACCCCTCCACTTT.

This clonotype was counted ten times or more. The chain links TRBV2 to TRBJ2-7; the D call may be TRBD1 or TRBD2 (6 bases each). Trimming cost V 0 bases and J 5 bases, with 14 bases left between them. The CDR3 spans 15 residues. Germline-derived CDR1 and CDR2 are SNHLY and FYNNEI. The CDR3 loop is CASSEARGGGNEQYF. The CDR3 region has the DNA TGTGCCAGCAGTGAAGCGCGAGGAGGGGGGAACGAGCAGTACTTC.

This clonotype was counted many times. This rearrangement joins TRBV5-4 to TRBJ1-2, with TRBD1 identical over 7 bases. The V gene end was trimmed by 0 bases and the J gene end by 5 bases; junction bases not matched to a gene: 1. Germline V CDR1 and CDR2: SGHNT, YYREEE (reference sequence). CDR3 length: 13 amino acids. CDR3 sequence: CASSLETGYGYTF. DNA of the CDR3: TGTGCCAGCAGCTTGGAGACAGGGTATGGCTACACCTTC. The full variable domain, in which reference TRBV5-4 and TRBJ1-2 provide the parts outside the CDR3, is ETGVTQSPTHLIKTRGQQVTLRCSSQSGHNTVSWYQQALGQGPQFIFQYYREEENGRGNFPPRFSGLQFPNYSSELNVNALELDDSALYLCASSLETGYGYTFGSGTRLTVV.

As concerns this clonotype: A much larger clone differs by one base, so this may be a read error. Since the CDR3 does not end with the conserved phenylalanine or tryptophan, this likely comes from a read error. V usage is TRBV7-6 and J usage is TRBJ1-6, with TRBD1 identical over 8 bases. V lost 5 bases, J lost 7 bases, and 7 bases stayed unmatched. The CDR3 is made up of 15 amino acids. The germline gives CDR1 SGHVS, CDR2 FNYEAQ. The CDR3 loop reads CASSPRTGTNSPLHS. CDR3 bases: TGTGCCAGCAGCCCCAGGACAGGGACAAATTCACCCCTCCACTCT.